This T cell receptor beta chain comes out of a study of blood T cells in healthy people across ages. Concerning this clonotype: A much larger clone lies a single base off, so this may be a read error.

Through a sample-barcoded 5' primer and a J-beta primer mix, a second PCR was run for 7 to 11 cycles. TCRdb re-called the 5' RACE reads through MiXCR, storing one row per CDR3 protein. The sample has about 1,500,000 distinct CDR3 sequences; about 30% are singletons. Sequenced: blood. This TCR came from a woman aged 25 to 39 in good health.

As DNA, the CDR3 is TGTGCCATCAGTGACACCGGGGCTAGCGGCTACAATGAGCAGTTCTTC. It specifies CAISDTGASGYNEQFF. The chain employs TRBV10-3 and TRBJ2-1; 7 nucleotides agree with TRBD2. V lost 3 bases to trimming and J lost 3 bases; unmatched junction nucleotides: 8. Germline V lookup: CDR1 ENHRY, CDR2 SYGVKD. The CDR3 contains 16 residues.